These 17 T cell receptor beta chains originate from one sample sequenced in a study of blood T cell repertoires in COVID-19. TCRdb keeps only in-frame clones here, not all; method: immunoSEQ multiplex PCR. The sample shows hundreds of thousands of clones, about four fifths of them seen only once. Sequencing used PBMCs or T cells enriched from blood (not recorded which). These receptors were obtained from a man aged 40-49 years who had been exposed to COVID-19.

V is TRBV5-4 and J is TRBJ2-4; D not certain. This CDR3 is 15 amino acids long. The germline V gene encodes CDR1 SGHNT and CDR2 YYREEE (reference sequence). The germline V and J ends were trimmed by 0 bases and 1 base, with 8 bases remaining between them. CDR3: CASSLALVAKNIQYF. CDR3 sequence (DNA): TGTGCCAGCAGCTTGGCTTTAGTGGCCAAAAACATTCAGTACTTC.

The CDR3 loop reads CSASAVTGTSGRINEQFF. The CDR3 DNA reads as TGCAGTGCTAGTGCCGTTACCGGGACTAGCGGGAGGATTAATGAGCAGTTCTTC. This rearrangement joins TRBV20-1 to TRBJ2-1, with 15 positions matching TRBD2. Germline V gives CDR1 DFQATT, CDR2 SNEGSKA (reference sequence). J gave up 7 bases and V 3 bases, and 13 bases lay outside the gene matches. The CDR3 consists of 18 residues.

The chain combines TRBV7-9 with TRBJ2-1; 13 nucleotides line up with TRBD2. The trim removed 4 bases at V and 10 bases at J, leaving 4 bases unmatched. The CDR3 length is 14 residues. The germline CDR1 and CDR2 sequences are SEHNR and FQNEAQ (reference sequence). CDR3 in DNA: TGTGCCAGCAGCTCCCCGGGACTAGCGGGAGAGCAGTTCTTC. It specifies CASSSPGLAGEQFF.

V usage is TRBV19 and J usage is TRBJ2-5, with D possibly TRBD2 on 5 matching bases. Germline CDR1 is LNHDA and CDR2 is SQIVND (reference sequence). The length of the CDR3 is 13 residues. The V end lost 10 bases, the J end lost 4 bases, and 16 bases lay between the germline ends. CDR3 sequence (DNA): TGTGCCACACACGGCCCCCGGGGAGAGACCCAGTACTTC. Amino acids: CATHGPRGETQYF.

This chain uses TRBV20-1 with TRBJ2-5, with 8 bases lining up with TRBD1. This CDR3 region has 14 residues. V lost 3 bases, J lost 5 bases, and 8 bases stayed unmatched. The V gene's germline CDR1 is DFQATT and CDR2 SNEGSKA (reference sequence). Here the CDR3 reads CSASSRTGIETQYF. Here the CDR3 DNA reads TGCAGTGCTAGTTCAAGGACAGGGATTGAGACCCAGTACTTC.

The gene calls are TRBV21-1 and TRBJ2-1; the table's D call TRBD1 went unverified against the DNA. TRBV21-1 is labeled a pseudogene. The CDR3 runs 14 residues. The CDR3 spells CARVDRRTYNEQFF. DNA for the CDR3: TGTGCCAGGGTGGACAGGAGAACCTACAATGAGCAGTTCTTC.

The rearrangement links TRBV4-2 to TRBJ2-6, with TRBD2 matching over 7 bases. The CDR3 has 21 residues. The germline V gene has CDR1 LGHNA and CDR2 YNFKEQ. V lost 4 bases to trimming and J lost 0 bases; unmatched junction nucleotides: 18. In DNA form, the CDR3 reads TGTGCCAGCAGCCTAAAGGACCCGCGGGGGTGGCTTAGCTCTGGGGCCAACGTCCTGACTTTC. Amino acid sequence: CASSLKDPRGWLSSGANVLTF.

The rearrangement uses TRBV15 and TRBJ2-5; no reliable D call. Per the germline V gene, CDR1 is LNHNV and CDR2 is YYDKDF (reference sequence). The CDR3 totals 14 residues. V was shortened by 3 bases and J by 1 base, with 9 bases between the two germline ends. The CDR3 loop reads CATSSFESQETQYF. CDR3 in DNA: TGTGCCACCAGCAGTTTCGAGTCCCAAGAGACCCAGTACTTC.

This rearrangement joins TRBV15 to TRBJ1-3, with D perhaps TRBD1 (5 bases). Trimming removed 0 bases from V and 4 bases from J, with 10 bases in between. The germline gives CDR1 LNHNV, CDR2 YYDKDF (reference sequence). This CDR3 spans 15 amino acids. CDR3 sequence: CATSRDPGHGNTIYF. The CDR3 bases are TGTGCCACCAGCAGAGATCCAGGGCACGGAAACACCATATATTTT.

The rearrangement links TRBV7-2 to TRBJ2-1, with D possibly matching TRBD2 (6 bases). V lost 5 bases, J lost 5 bases, and 16 bases lay in between. Germline CDR1 is SGHTA and CDR2 is FQGNSA. CDR3 length: 15 amino acids. The CDR3 bases are TGTGCCAGCAGCACCCTCGGTGCGGGGCACAATGAGCAGTTCTTC. Protein product: CASSTLGAGHNEQFF.

This clone showed up just a few times. The chain recombines TRBV4-1 with TRBJ2-5, with no clear D. Germline CDR1 is MGHRA and CDR2 is YSYEKL. The CDR3 is made up of 16 amino acids. Trimming removed 7 bases at V and 2 bases at J, with 20 bases between. The CDR3 DNA follows: TGCGCCAGCACCCGAAACCCCGGTGTGTCTCAAGAGACCCAGTACTTC. Its protein is CASTRNPGVSQETQYF.

The DNA of the CDR3 is TGTGCCAGCTGGAAGACCCAGGGAAAAAACTCCTACAATGAGCAGTTCTTC. This gives the protein CASWKTQGKNSYNEQFF. The genes are TRBV27 and TRBJ2-1; possibly TRBD1 for D (5 bases). V was shortened by 8 bases and J by 0 bases, with 20 bases between the two germline ends. This CDR3 comprises 17 residues. Germline CDR1 MNHEY, CDR2 SMNVEV (reference sequence).

The rearrangement joins TRBV6-1 to TRBJ2-5; D uncertain. The germline CDR1 and CDR2 sequences are MNHNS and SASEGT. The V end lost 3 bases, the J end lost 7 bases, and 12 bases lay between the germline ends. The length of the CDR3 is 13 residues. CDR3: CASSEAAAGTQYF. The DNA for the CDR3 is TGTGCCAGCAGTGAGGCAGCCGCAGGGACCCAGTACTTC.

V and J are TRBV7-9 and TRBJ1-5, with D uncertain. CDR3 length equals 14 residues. Trimming removed 6 bases from V and 0 bases from J, with 9 bases in between. Germline lookup yields CDR1 SEHNR and CDR2 FQNEAQ (reference sequence). Here the CDR3 reads CASSTDNSNQPQHF. The CDR3, as DNA: TGTGCCAGCAGTACAGACAATAGCAATCAGCCCCAGCATTTT.

The chain uses TRBV11-2 and TRBJ2-1; tentatively, D is TRBD2 (5 bases). CDR1 and CDR2 (germline): SGHAT, FQNNGV. The CDR3 extends over 15 amino acids. V shed 0 bases and J shed 4 bases, with 10 bases lying between them. The CDR3 loop reads CASSLDDRGYNEQFF. In nucleotides, the CDR3 is TGTGCCAGCAGCTTAGATGATCGCGGGTACAATGAGCAGTTCTTC.

This clone has just one count. This chain uses TRBV7-3 with TRBJ2-1, with 8 nucleotides matching TRBD2. Germline loops: CDR1 SGHTA, CDR2 FQGTGA. V gave up 0 bases and J gave up 8 bases; unmatched junction bases: 6. The CDR3 runs 15 residues. The CDR3, as DNA: TGTGCCAGCAGCTTAACGTTATTCGGGAGGGATGAGCAGTTCTTC. Translation gives CASSLTLFGRDEQFF.

This clone has just a few counts. The chain has TRBV5-4 and TRBJ2-3; 9 bases map to TRBD2. V lost 4 bases, J lost 4 bases, and 7 bases stayed unmatched. The CDR3 has 15 residues. Germline V lookup: CDR1 SGHNT, CDR2 YYREEE (reference sequence). The CDR3 DNA sequence: TGTGCCAGCAGCCTCCCCGCGGGAGGGGCAGATACGCAGTATTTT. Protein sequence: CASSLPAGGADTQYF.